This T cell receptor (beta chain) emerged from a study of cytomegalovirus exposure and HLA in healthy donors (dated by TCRdb to about 2017). Notes on the research overall: In an earlier analysis of approximately 500 of the donors, around 300 Gb of sequence data and some 100 million unique TCR beta sequences from roughly 180 million T cells were reported. About 280 gigabases of sequencing data and approximately 91 million unique TCR sequences made up an early release that covered roughly 670 HLA-typed donors. Of the 300 to 450 genotyped donors, 65% to 90% were placed in the genetic ancestry cluster associated with self-reported Caucasian donors. The study was designed to test whether signatures of past pathogen exposure could be identified by cataloging public T cell receptors. The study used immunosequencing to profile the T cell repertoires of about 670 subjects and linked those repertoires to cytomegalovirus serostatus. A separate validation cohort of about 110 different subjects was used in addition to the approximately 670-subject first cohort. The study combined high-throughput TCR immunosequencing, statistical association of individual TCRs with disease status, and machine learning to predict cytomegalovirus infection status. In a later analysis, previously published TCR beta repertoires from roughly 710 donors were re-analyzed and high-resolution HLA genotyping was added so that TCR occurrence patterns could be studied. Rather than using new phenotypic data, the later analysis identified candidate immune exposures from TCR beta sequences and from how often those sequences occurred across donors. To decide whether each TCR beta V gene segment behaved as functional or pseudogenic, an earlier analysis of several hundred of the donors relied on high-throughput TCR beta sequencing. Donor age, sex, ethnicity and CMV serostatus were compiled together with the repertoire data. A later genetic analysis used genome-wide SNP genotypes for about 65% of the roughly 700 donors, treating that subset as a discovery cohort. Every repertoire in the discovery cohort had been generated on one and the same sequencing platform. Both class I and class II loci were covered by HLA typing, at four-digit resolution. Typing coverage differed by locus: A, B, C, DRB1 and DQB1 were typed in roughly 620-630 donors, DQA1 in roughly 500, DPA1 in 606, and DPB1 in approximately 450. About five DR-DQ haplotypes were handled as single units for association and clustering, since linkage in the cohort was strong. Among approximately 370 genotyped donors of the cohort, an average of around 250,000 unique TCR beta nucleotide sequences was sequenced per donor, of which roughly 17% were non-productive.

Library construction relied on the immunoSEQ multiplex PCR assay. For the multiplex PCR, a mixture combining 60 forward primers for TCR Vbeta segments and 13 reverse primers for TCR Jbeta segments was used. The CDR3 region of rearranged TCR beta genes was amplified from genomic DNA with a multiplex PCR assay. Amplified TCR beta libraries were sequenced as 87-base-pair reads on the Illumina HiSeq System. Per the source publication's procedure: A later analysis tallied tens of millions of unique TCR beta chains across the 640 or so repertoires, and about 10 million of those chains were shared by two or more donors. Raw reads were error-corrected and collapsed into unique sequences with a nearest-neighbor algorithm that merged closely related sequences to remove PCR and sequencing errors. V, D and J gene segments were assigned by aligning CDR3 sequences to IMGT reference sequences. For a sequence to be retained, at least a six-nucleotide match to both a V gene segment and a J gene segment was required. A rearrangement was called productive if the CDR3 had no stop codons and remained in frame with V and J, and every other rearrangement was called non-productive. CDR3 was defined by IMGT convention, running from the second conserved V-encoded cysteine to the conserved J-encoded phenylalanine. Sequences without an unambiguous match to a single V gene segment were excluded from the earlier analysis of several hundred of the donors. An earlier analysis of around 600 of the donors classified V segments as functional when productive rearrangements were above 56.7% and as segregating when the standard deviation between donors was above 5%. A statistical classification framework was developed to diagnose cytomegalovirus status using the catalog of TCR beta chain sequences. A later analysis assigned V and J genes by comparing TCR nucleotide sequences with IMGT/GENE-DB human TR gene sequences. In a later analysis, CDR3 sequences and most-parsimonious VDJ recombination scenarios were assigned using the TCRdist pipeline. A later analysis defined each TCR beta chain by its CDR3 amino acid sequence plus V-gene family, and excluded reads lacking a unique V-gene family. In a later analysis, fewer than 600 highly shared, low-generation-probability nucleotide sequences were removed to address suspected cross-contamination and a sequencing artifact. For each public chain, a later analysis derived a clonal expansion index from normalized ranks of inferred template counts within each repertoire. A later analysis computed generation probabilities with a VDJ recombination model fitted to out-of-frame rearrangements, and checked the results against IGoR. Hypergeometric tests were used in a later analysis to score TCR-TCR, TCR-HLA and TCR-CMV co-occurrence, with a repertoire-size bias correction applied to the TCR pairs. In a later analysis, false discovery rates were estimated by permuting HLA or CMV assignments 20 times. In a later analysis, co-occurring TCRs were grouped using DBSCAN, with TCRdist sequence similarity added in when clustering inside HLA-allele-positive subsets. Repertoires with fewer than 30,000 or more than 120,000 public chains were left out of co-occurrence clustering, as were roughly five repertoires with anomalous nucleotide sharing. TCRdb carries this immuneACCESS record with in-frame sequences only. Its versions omit some clonotypes, under half of them owing to an unresolved V gene in the studies checked, with the rest unexplained. The DNA gave D and trimming, while V, J and clone size come from that table. Recorded for this sample are around 150,000 clones; 60% to 85% of them occurred a single time. 3% of the sample is held by the ten biggest clonotypes.

The cohort consisted of hundreds of healthy bone marrow donors. Cohort members were all nominally healthy when sampled, although unrecorded immune exposures were likely present. The donor was CMV seropositive and belonged to the group of 250 to 300 seropositive cohort members. Each donor provided a peripheral blood sample, and peripheral blood mononuclear cells were used for TCR beta sequencing. The Qiagen DNeasy Blood Extraction Kit was used to extract genomic DNA from the blood cell samples. Comments on this clone: The specificity of this receptor is unknown. Base quality data are lacking; no much larger clone is found one base away.

Overall results and qualifications from the work: Immune exposure information for the cohort was limited to CMV serostatus. In vitro tests confirmed that three of the cytomegalovirus-associated TCR beta chains recognize cytomegalovirus antigens. Roughly 15 rarely observed V segments, including chromosome 9 orphons, were excluded from the earlier analysis of approximately 500 of the donors because counts were too low. In a later genetic analysis, fewer N-insertions in productive TCRs were reported among donors in an Asian-associated ancestry cluster than the approximately 670-donor mean. A further reported finding was that TCR beta sequences accurately predicted the HLA-A and HLA-B alleles for most subjects in the first cohort. A later analysis associated 15,000 or so TCR beta sequences with specific HLA alleles at a false discovery rate of 0.05. Most TCR sequences were seen in very few donors, while some public TCRs were found in many individuals. The classifier was reported to diagnose cytomegalovirus status with high specificity and sensitivity in both the original and validation cohorts. An association between a missense DCLRE1C variant and V-gene and J-gene trimming of TCR beta chains was found in a later genetic analysis and replicated in an independent cohort. A later analysis found that TCR association rates varied across HLA loci, with DRB1 alleles showing the most associated TCRs and HLA-C alleles the fewest. According to a later analysis, parvovirus B19, influenza, CMV and Epstein-Barr virus appeared linked to several top co-occurrence clusters. Broadly in line with IMGT annotations, most TCR beta V segments showed up in productive rearrangements about 90% or about 30% of the time in an earlier analysis of around 550 of the donors. Presence/absence analyses assumed roughly uniform sequencing depth across donors, an assumption that may not hold. In the study, some 180 TCR beta chains were listed as associated with cytomegalovirus. In this cohort, only TCR beta chains were sequenced, and detectable features were limited by the absence of alpha or paired-chain data. Strong co-occurrence of HLA alleles, especially DR and DQ, made assigning TCR associations to individual alleles difficult. Correlated functional status among segregating V segments might reflect linkage disequilibrium, but an unknown experimental factor could not be ruled out. In a later analysis, HLA-associated TCR beta chains were found to be more clonally expanded and to have lower generation probabilities than equally common non-associated chains. In a later analysis, most CMV-associated TCR beta chains were found to appear HLA-restricted, with HLA associations seemingly driven largely by CMV exposure. A group of highly shared sequence variants was considered likely to be a technical artifact of the sequencing pipeline. Because some donors lacked HLA typing at each locus, the association tests relied only on the typed subset. According to the authors, the approach could potentially be generalized to other disease states and immunological phenotypes.

This clonotype was sampled from a woman between 50 and 59 years old in good health and CMV-seropositive. The sequencing sample was made of PBMCs.

The CDR3 in this case is CASSEVGAGYEQYF. In nucleotides, the sequence is TGTGCCAGCAGTGAAGTAGGGGCCGGCTACGAGCAGTACTTC. In this chain, TRBV6-1 is recombined with TRBJ2-7; the D segment could be TRBD1, given 5 matching bases. The germline V gene sets CDR1 to MNHNS and CDR2 to SASEGT. The CDR3 has 14 amino acids, counting the end cysteine and phenylalanine. Kept here is only the CDR3 DNA, which spans 42 bases and is read in frame from base 1. Deletion took 1 base off V and 3 bases off J, with a span of 10 bases between the germline ends.